The 27 T cell receptor beta chains given below trace back to one sample, sequenced in a study of regulatory T cells in long-lasting Graves disease. CDR3-region Arm-PCR and iRepertoire HTBI primers produced the TCR beta libraries. Using its own MiXCR run on the multiplex PCR reads, TCRdb lists one record per CDR3 protein. The sample has roughly 420,000 distinct CDR3 sequences; about a sixth are singletons. The time point denotes: newly diagnosed GD, antithyroid drugs for less than 3 months. There was RNA extracted from PBMCs, and the TCR library was made from it. These same data were also listed under a study on T cells in Graves' hyperthyroidism and ophthalmopathy.

Sequences were derived from peripheral blood mononuclear cells (PBMCs), sampled at new diagnosis, from a patient treated with antithyroid drugs. The receptors were gathered from a woman aged 18-29 years with Graves disease.

This clonotype was found a few times. Since a much larger clone is just one base distant, this may be a read error. This rearrangement joins TRBV28 to TRBJ2-7, with TRBD2 matching 11 bases. CDR3 length equals 16 residues. Germline trimming cut 6 bases from V and 4 bases from J; bases unmatched to any gene: 11. CDR1 is MDHEN and CDR2 is SYDVKM in the germline V gene. The CDR3 DNA is TGTGCCAGCAGCAAGGGACTAGCGGCTGTATTTTACGAGCAGTACTTC. It specifies CASSKGLAAVFYEQYF.

This rearrangement joins TRBV5-6 to TRBJ2-7, with D uncertain. The V and J ends lost 7 bases and 0 bases respectively, with 11 bases between them. This CDR3 region has 13 residues. Germline CDR1 and CDR2: SGHDT and YYEEEE. CDR3 protein: CASSTESSYEQYF. For the CDR3, the DNA is TGTGCCAGCTCGACCGAGAGCTCCTACGAGCAGTACTTC.

The chain joins TRBV7-3 to TRBJ2-7; 9 bases match TRBD2. This CDR3 spans 16 amino acids. Germline lookup yields CDR1 SGHTA and CDR2 FQGTGA. V shed 4 bases, J shed 2 bases, and the junction held 9 bases outside the gene matches. The CDR3 nucleotides read TGTGCCAGCAGCTCTCTTAGCGGGAGTCCCACCTACGAGCAGTACTTC. This codes for CASSSLSGSPTYEQYF.

This clonotype was seen more than once but under ten times. This chain uses TRBV6-2 or TRBV6-3 with TRBJ1-5; D ambiguous. The V gene's germline CDR1 is MNHEY and CDR2 SVGEGT. V gave up 5 bases and J gave up 3 bases, with 11 bases separating them. The CDR3 is 14 amino acids. For the CDR3, the DNA is TGTGCCAGCAGTCCTACCTACTACAATCAGCCCCAGCATTTT. Its protein is CASSPTYYNQPQHF.

Comment on this clonotype: A far larger clone is one nucleotide away, so this likely arose from a read error. This rearrangement joins TRBV6-1 to TRBJ2-1; TRBD2 aligns across 7 bases. CDR1 is MNHNS, CDR2 SASEGT, per germline. There are 16 residues in the CDR3. Trimming removed 6 bases from V and 7 bases from J; junction bases left unmatched: 15. The CDR3 here is CASRYYLVGAGNEQFF. In nucleotides, the CDR3 is TGTGCCAGCAGATACTATCTAGTGGGAGCGGGGAATGAGCAGTTCTTC.

This clonotype has a count of ten or more. The V call is TRBV6-1, the J call TRBJ1-5, with D maybe TRBD1 (6 bases). The V gene's germline CDR1 is MNHNS and CDR2 SASEGT. The CDR3 loop spans 13 amino acids. V was clipped by 11 bases and J by 3 bases, with 14 bases between them. CDR3 coding DNA: TGTGCCGGACGGACAGCCAACAATCAGCCCCAGCATTTT. Translation: CAGRTANNQPQHF.

Many counts were recorded for this clonotype. V and J are TRBV11-2 and TRBJ2-6; TRBD2 is a possible D gene (7 bases). The V gene lost 5 bases and the J gene lost 2 bases, with 22 bases spanning the gap. Germline V CDR1 and CDR2: SGHAT, FQNNGV. This CDR3 is 19 amino acids long. The CDR3 DNA sequence: TGTGCCAGCAGCCTACTAAGGGGGGGCCGTATGACTGGGGCCAACGTCCTGACTTTC. It encodes CASSLLRGGRMTGANVLTF. Variable domain in full (rest from reference TRBV11-2 and TRBJ2-6): EAGVAQSPRYKIIEKRQSVAFWCNPISGHATLYWYQQILGQGPKLLIQFQNNGVVDDSQLPKDRFSAERLKGVDSTLKIQPAKLEDSAVYLCASSLLRGGRMTGANVLTFGAGSRLTVL.

This clonotype was observed at least ten times. V gene TRBV10-2 combines with J gene TRBJ2-1; 8 positions agree with TRBD2. The CDR3 has 15 residues. The trim removed 6 bases at V and 4 bases at J, leaving 8 bases unmatched. CDR1 and CDR2 (germline): WSHSY, SAAADI. This CDR3 is CASSILAAGYNEQFF. The CDR3 DNA follows: TGCGCCAGCAGCATACTAGCGGCAGGTTACAATGAGCAGTTCTTC.

Ten or more counts support this clonotype. The gene calls are TRBV3-1 and TRBJ2-7; D unresolved. Per germline, CDR1 LGHDT and CDR2 YNNKEL (reference sequence). V was clipped by 1 base and J by 2 bases, with 6 bases between them. The CDR3 contains 13 residues. This chain's CDR3 is CASSQVQTYEQYF. As DNA, the CDR3 is TGTGCCAGCAGCCAAGTACAAACCTACGAGCAGTACTTC.

The CDR3 DNA reads TGCGCCAGCAGCCCTCTTCGGGGCCGTAGCTCTGGGGCCAACGTCCTGACTTTC. Protein sequence: CASSPLRGRSSGANVLTF. This chain uses TRBV5-1 with TRBJ2-6; either TRBD1 or TRBD2 may fit D (5 bases each). The CDR3 consists of 18 residues. V shed 4 bases and J shed 0 bases, with 17 bases lying between them. Germline V lookup: CDR1 SGHRS, CDR2 YFSETQ.

This clonotype was seen ten or more times. The chain has TRBV12-3 or TRBV12-4 and TRBJ1-2, with a tentative D call TRBD1 (5 bases). There are 13 residues in the CDR3. The germline V and J ends were trimmed by 2 bases and 7 bases, with 11 bases remaining between them. CDR3 region: CASSLSGGGGYTF. The CDR3 DNA follows: TGTGCCAGCAGTTTATCAGGCGGGGGTGGCTACACCTTC.

A remark on this clonotype: Being one base from a much bigger clone, this may be a read error. This sequence joins TRBV10-2 and TRBJ2-2, with D possibly matching TRBD1 (6 bases). Germline V gene data show CDR1 as WSHSY and CDR2 as SAAADI. This CDR3 has 12 amino acids. CDR3 loop: CASRRDTGELSF. The CDR3 DNA is TGCGCCAGCAGGAGGGACACCGGGGAGCTGTCTTTT.

The table lists this clonotype with a few counts. The rearrangement joins TRBV30 to TRBJ2-4; the D gene could be TRBD1 or TRBD2 (6 bases each). The germline V gene encodes CDR1 GTSNPN and CDR2 SVGIG (reference sequence). This CDR3 comprises 15 residues. Trimming stripped 3 bases from V and 4 bases from J, with 16 bases between. The CDR3 coding sequence is TGTGCCTGGAGGACCTGGGGGCGGGGAAAAAACATTCAGTACTTC. Its protein product is CAWRTWGRGKNIQYF.

The chain joins TRBV25-1 to TRBJ1-1, with unresolved D. Per germline, CDR1 MGHDK and CDR2 SYGVNS. The CDR3 loop spans 14 amino acids. The V gene lost 2 bases and the J gene lost 2 bases, with 9 bases spanning the gap. This chain's CDR3 is CASSEQPINTEAFF. CDR3 nucleotide sequence: TGTGCCAGCAGTGAACAGCCGATAAACACTGAAGCTTTCTTT.

In its sample, this clonotype was seen a few times. One junction end disagrees with the germline gene, perhaps due to a read error. The CDR3 coding sequence is TGTGCCAGCAGCTTGCGGCCAGGGGAGGAGAATGAGCAGCTCTTC. Its protein is CASSLRPGEENEQLF. The chain uses TRBV7-9 and TRBJ2-1, with D perhaps given as TRBD1 or TRBD2 (6 bases each). This CDR3 is built from 15 residues. Looked up from germline, CDR1 is SEHNR and CDR2 is FQNEAQ (reference sequence).

This clonotype was found a few times. Here the CDR3 DNA reads TGTGCCACCAGCAGAGGTAGCGGGAGAGGAGGCACAGATACGCAGTATTTT. Translated, it gives CATSRGSGRGGTDTQYF. The V gene is TRBV15, the J gene TRBJ2-3, with 9 bases lining up with TRBD2. This CDR3 region has 17 residues. In germline, CDR1 is LNHNV, CDR2 YYDKDF (reference sequence). Losses at the gene ends were 1 base for V and 1 base for J; bases not matched to a gene: 6.

This clonotype was seen at least ten times. This chain joins TRBV7-9 and TRBJ2-1, with D uncertain. The CDR3 consists of 15 residues. The V end was cut by 1 base, the J end by 4 bases, with 11 bases between. Germline V gene lookup returns CDR1 SEHNR and CDR2 FQNEAQ (reference sequence). In DNA form, the CDR3 reads TGTGCCAGCAGCTTAGGGTTAGGAACATACAATGAGCAGTTCTTC. It translates to CASSLGLGTYNEQFF. Combining the CDR3 with reference TRBV7-9 and TRBJ2-1 gives the whole variable domain DTGVSQNPRHKITKRGQNVTFRCDPISEHNRLYWYRQTLGQGPEFLTYFQNEAQLEKSRLLSDRFSAERPKGSFSTLEIQRTEQGDSAMYLCASSLGLGTYNEQFFGPGTRLTVL.

This clonotype was picked up many times. J is TRBJ2-3 and V is TRBV20-1; no definite D call. Germline CDR1 DFQATT, CDR2 SNEGSKA (reference sequence). V lost 4 bases and J 4 bases, leaving 18 bases between the germline ends. This CDR3 is built from 15 residues. The CDR3: CSATEQRGVSDTQYF. CDR3 sequence (DNA): TGCAGTGCTACTGAGCAACGCGGCGTTTCAGATACGCAGTATTTT.

The V call is TRBV18, the J call TRBJ1-4; tentatively, D is TRBD1 (6 bases). Germline CDR1 is KGHSH and CDR2 is LQKENI. Between the trimmed V and J ends, which lost 5 bases and 8 bases, there was a span of 15 bases. The CDR3 spans 14 residues. In nucleotides, the CDR3 is TGTGCCAGCTCATCCTCAGGGGTAGGAGAAAAACTGTTTTTT. Its translation: CASSSSGVGEKLFF.

This clonotype was detected a few times. This chain connects TRBV4-3 to TRBJ2-6; possibly TRBD2 for D (5 bases). CDR3 length: 17 amino acids. V dropped 0 bases and J dropped 1 base, with 10 bases sitting between them. Germline loops: CDR1 LGHNA, CDR2 YSLEER. The CDR3 region is CASSQDRGVSGANVLTF. The CDR3 DNA reads TGCGCCAGCAGCCAAGATCGGGGAGTATCTGGGGCCAACGTCCTGACTTTC.

At least ten counts were recorded for this clonotype. The V call is TRBV29-1, the J call TRBJ2-3, with TRBD2 matching 15 bases. Trimming removed 6 bases from V and 4 bases from J; junction bases left unmatched: 2. The CDR3 length is 14 residues. Germline CDR1 and CDR2: SQVTM and ANQGSEA. DNA of the CDR3: TGCAGCGTGGGACTAGCGGGAGGAGCAGATACGCAGTATTTT. This translates into CSVGLAGGADTQYF.

This clonotype appeared many times. The chain links TRBV20-1 to TRBJ1-2; TRBD1 is a possible D gene (6 bases). CDR3 length: 12 amino acids. V was pared by 3 bases and J by 6 bases, with 11 bases between. Germline V gene sequence: CDR1 DFQATT, CDR2 SNEGSKA (reference sequence). CDR3 residues: CSASPGANGYTF. Here the CDR3 DNA reads TGCAGTGCTAGCCCGGGGGCGAATGGCTACACCTTC.

This clonotype has a handful of counts. This chain links TRBV15 with TRBJ1-5; no clear D gene. Between the trimmed V and J ends, which lost 8 bases and 2 bases, there was a span of 13 bases. The germline CDR1 and CDR2 sequences are LNHNV and YYDKDF (reference sequence). The CDR3 is 14 amino acids. The CDR3 loop is CATGGVGGNQPQHF. The CDR3 coding sequence is TGTGCCACCGGTGGGGTTGGGGGCAATCAGCCCCAGCATTTT.

This clonotype appeared once. The CDR3 bases are TGTGCCAGCAGCTTGGAGTCTAGCAGACAAGAGACCCAGTACTTC. Its protein product is CASSLESSRQETQYF. This chain uses TRBV5-4 with TRBJ2-5; a weak D match, TRBD2 (5 bases). This CDR3 contains 15 residues. Germline V gives CDR1 SGHNT, CDR2 YYREEE (reference sequence). Trimming took off 0 bases at V and 2 bases at J, with 11 bases between the two ends. The full variable domain, in which reference TRBV5-4 and TRBJ2-5 provide the parts outside the CDR3, is ETGVTQSPTHLIKTRGQQVTLRCSSQSGHNTVSWYQQALGQGPQFIFQYYREEENGRGNFPPRFSGLQFPNYSSELNVNALELDDSALYLCASSLESSRQETQYFGPGTRLLVL.

This sequence joins TRBV20-1 and TRBJ2-4; TRBD2 aligns across 14 bases. Germline CDR1 reads DFQATT; CDR2 reads SNEGSKA (reference sequence). The CDR3 sequence is 14 residues long. V gave up 6 bases and J gave up 7 bases; unmatched junction bases: 5. CDR3 in amino acids: CSAIRLAGGNIQYF. The CDR3 region has the DNA TGCAGTGCGATCCGACTAGCGGGAGGGAACATTCAGTACTTC.

Details on this clonotype: One end of the junction is discordant with germline, which a read error may explain. The J gene is TRBJ2-1, the V gene TRBV24-1; 8 bases are a match to TRBD1. CDR1 KGHDR and CDR2 SFDVKD come from the germline V gene. The CDR3 has 15 amino acids. The CDR3 loop reads CATTGTGSSYNGQFF. The CDR3 nucleotides read TGTGCCACAACCGGGACAGGAAGCTCCTACAATGGGCAGTTCTTC.

The V call is TRBV7-2, the J call TRBJ1-5, with D maybe TRBD1 (6 bases). The germline V gene encodes CDR1 SGHTA and CDR2 FQGNSA. The CDR3 totals 14 residues. V lost 5 bases and J lost 7, with 15 bases in between. CDR3 region: CASSPNGGQQPQHF. DNA for the CDR3: TGTGCCAGCAGCCCCAACGGGGGCCAACAGCCCCAGCATTTT. Full variable domain (rest looked up from reference TRBV7-2 and TRBJ1-5): GAGVSQSPSNKVTEKGKDVELRCDPISGHTALYWYRQSLGQGLEFLIYFQGNSAPDKSGLPSDRFSAERTGGSVSTLTIQRTQQEDSAVYLCASSPNGGQQPQHFGDGTRLSIL.